This TCR beta chain was identified during a study of T cells after yellow fever vaccination. Looking at the study overall: Preparing low-cell-number fractions relied on SMART-Seq v4 Ultra Low Input.

Germline V gene lookup returns CDR1 DFQATT and CDR2 SNEGSKA (reference sequence). The CDR3 loop spans 14 amino acids. Trimming removed 1 base from V and 0 bases from J, with 7 bases in between. Each CDR3 protein gets one entry after TCRdb re-called the 5' RACE reads with MiXCR. The sample carries under 55,000 distinct CDR3 sequences, 6.6% recorded once. This clonotype was detected only a few times. General study results and limits: Post-booster reappearance was seen for most primary-vaccination clones (just over 95% CD4, around 91% CD8). A faster peak, day 5 versus 15, was reached by the weaker secondary response. The appearance of a small share of clonotypes in both CD4 and CD8 compartments was observed.

The receptor's source is a man aged 18 to 30 who received the YFV17D yellow fever vaccine. The material sequenced was CD8+ T cells not binding an NS4B(214-222) dextramer, sorted from PBMCs, taken approximately 47 days after the first yellow fever vaccination. This sequence joins TRBV20-1 and TRBJ1-5; D is undetermined. This CDR3 is CSARGGYSNQPQHF. The CDR3 region has the DNA TGCAGTGCTAGAGGAGGCTATAGCAATCAGCCCCAGCATTTT.